This TCR beta chain appears in the sequencing data of a study of OX40 agonist ivuxolimab in advanced cancers. Study summary: Males comprised 70% to 85% of the group, whose mean age was about 60 years (range 23 to 79).

The study, taken as a whole, reports: A proportion of nonresponders additionally exhibited low normalized T-cell clonal expansion.

V lost 0 bases, J lost 0 bases, and 8 bases lay in between. The CDR3 loop spans 16 amino acids. Germline CDR1 is SGHVS and CDR2 is FNYEAQ. This table comes from immunoSEQ multiplex PCR, and its TCRdb copy is limited to in-frame clones, with some not included. The data show 130,000 or so clones, roughly nine tenths seen once. Concerning this clone: What it recognizes is unknown.

The sample in question was CD4+ or CD8+ T cells sorted from blood, obtained in a trial of the OX40 agonist ivuxolimab. The rearrangement uses TRBV7-6 and TRBJ1-4; D gene ambiguous. The TCR was taken from an adult with an advanced solid tumor such as melanoma, head and neck, liver or kidney cancer. For the CDR3, the DNA is TGTGCCAGCAGCTTAGCGCCGGACCCAACTAATGAAAAACTGTTTTTT. It translates to CASSLAPDPTNEKLFF.